This T cell receptor beta chain emerged from a study of shared clonotypes between healthy human individuals. Some clones are missing from TCRdb's copy, which holds only in-frame ones; the method was immunoSEQ multiplex PCR. The profile covers 500,000 to 700,000 clones, with roughly 95% appearing a single time and approximately 0.12% taken by the ten largest. CD45RO-negative, CCR7-selected cells formed the naive CD8 fraction, which excluded terminally differentiated effector memory CD45RA+ cells. With 5 bases removed from V and 0 bases from J, the gap between germline ends came to 15 bases. CDR1 and CDR2 (germline): SGHAT, FQDESV (reference sequence). The CDR3 extends over 16 amino acids.

Sequencing input: naive CD8+ T cells sorted from blood. This chain links TRBV11-1 with TRBJ2-3; D ambiguous. The receptor was isolated from a woman in her twenties or thirties in good health. The CDR3 nucleotides read TGTGCCAGCAGCGCCCGTCTCAGCCAGAGCACAGATACGCAGTATTTT. It translates to CASSARLSQSTDTQYF.